The subject of this entry is one TCR beta chain. The sample is drawn from a study of blood T cell repertoires in COVID-19. Germline V gene data show CDR1 as MNHEY and CDR2 as SVGEGT. CDR3 length: 14 residues. V lost 6 bases to trimming and J lost 5 bases; unmatched junction nucleotides: 9. Method: immunoSEQ multiplex PCR; TCRdb's copy keeps in-frame clones and lacks some. The data contain more than 250,000 clones, 88% of them singletons. This clonotype originated in a woman in her thirties with COVID-19, enrolled during active disease. Material for sequencing was peripheral blood. V is TRBV6-2 or TRBV6-3 and J is TRBJ2-7, with 8 bases identical to TRBD1. CDR3 in DNA: TGTGCCAGCAGCCCCGGACAGGGTTCCCACGAGCAGTACGTC. This codes for CASSPGQGSHEQYV.